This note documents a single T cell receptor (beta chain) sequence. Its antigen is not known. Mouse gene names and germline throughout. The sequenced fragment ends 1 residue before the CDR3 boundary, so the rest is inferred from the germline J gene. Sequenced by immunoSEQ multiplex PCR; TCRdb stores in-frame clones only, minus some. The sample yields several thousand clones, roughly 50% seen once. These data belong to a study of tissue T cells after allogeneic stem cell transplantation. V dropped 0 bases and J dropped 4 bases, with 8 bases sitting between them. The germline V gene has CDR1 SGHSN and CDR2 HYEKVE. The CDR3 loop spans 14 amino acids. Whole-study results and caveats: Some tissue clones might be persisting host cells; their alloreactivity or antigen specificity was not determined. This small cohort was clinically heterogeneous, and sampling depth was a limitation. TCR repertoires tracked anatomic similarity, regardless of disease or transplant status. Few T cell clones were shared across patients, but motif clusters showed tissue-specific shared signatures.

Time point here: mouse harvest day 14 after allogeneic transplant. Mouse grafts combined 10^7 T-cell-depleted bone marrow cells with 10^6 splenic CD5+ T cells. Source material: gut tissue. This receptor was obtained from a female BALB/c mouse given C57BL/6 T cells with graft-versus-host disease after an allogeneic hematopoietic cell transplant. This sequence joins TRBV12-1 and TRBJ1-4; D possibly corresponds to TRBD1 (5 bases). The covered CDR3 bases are TGTGCCAGCTCTCTCGCGGACATCAACGAAAGATTATTT. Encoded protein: CASSLADINERLF. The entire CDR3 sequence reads CASSLADINERLFF.